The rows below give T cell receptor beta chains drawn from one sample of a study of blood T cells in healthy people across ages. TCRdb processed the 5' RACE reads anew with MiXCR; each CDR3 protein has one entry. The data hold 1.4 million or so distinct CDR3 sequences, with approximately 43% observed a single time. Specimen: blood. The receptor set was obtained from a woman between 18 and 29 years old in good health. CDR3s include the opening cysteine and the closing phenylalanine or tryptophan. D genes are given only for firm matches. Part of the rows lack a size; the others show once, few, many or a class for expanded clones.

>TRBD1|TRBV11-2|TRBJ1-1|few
CASSLDRKEAEAFF
TGTGCCAGCAGCCTGGACAGGAAAGAGGCTGAAGCTTTCTTT
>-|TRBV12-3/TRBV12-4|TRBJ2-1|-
CASSVDRPYDEQFF
TGTGCCAGCAGTGTAGACCGCCCCTACGATGAGCAGTTCTTC
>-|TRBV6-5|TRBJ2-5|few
CASSYGLIQETQYF
TGTGCCAGCAGTTACGGCCTGATCCAAGAGACCCAGTACTTC
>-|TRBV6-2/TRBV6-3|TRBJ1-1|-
CASRTNQGYTEAFF
TGTGCCAGCAGAACTAACCAGGGGTACACTGAAGCTTTCTTT
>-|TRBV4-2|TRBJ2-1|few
CASSQDPRYEQFF
TGTGCCAGCAGCCAAGACCCCCGATATGAGCAGTTCTTC
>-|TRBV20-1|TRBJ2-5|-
CSARDSYGETQYF
TGCAGTGCTAGAGACTCGTATGGGGAGACCCAGTACTTC
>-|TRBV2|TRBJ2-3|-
CASHNKGAQYF
TGTGCCAGCCATAACAAGGGCGCGCAGTATTTT
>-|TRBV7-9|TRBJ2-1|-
CASSKQGGNEQFF
TGTGCCAGCAGCAAACAGGGCGGTAATGAGCAGTTCTTC
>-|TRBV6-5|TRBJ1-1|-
CASRPGPITEAFF
TGTGCCAGCAGGCCGGGACCGATCACCGAAGCTTTCTTT
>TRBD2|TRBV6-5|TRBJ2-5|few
CASSYRGSHNEQYF
TGTGCCAGCAGTTACCGCGGGAGCCACAATGAGCAGTACTTC
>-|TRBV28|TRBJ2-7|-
CASSIRTGKDEQYF
TGTGCCAGCAGTATTCGGACCGGGAAGGACGAGCAGTACTTC
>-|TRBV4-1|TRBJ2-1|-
CASSQGSDRFF
TGCGCCAGCAGCCAAGGATCGGACAGGTTCTTC